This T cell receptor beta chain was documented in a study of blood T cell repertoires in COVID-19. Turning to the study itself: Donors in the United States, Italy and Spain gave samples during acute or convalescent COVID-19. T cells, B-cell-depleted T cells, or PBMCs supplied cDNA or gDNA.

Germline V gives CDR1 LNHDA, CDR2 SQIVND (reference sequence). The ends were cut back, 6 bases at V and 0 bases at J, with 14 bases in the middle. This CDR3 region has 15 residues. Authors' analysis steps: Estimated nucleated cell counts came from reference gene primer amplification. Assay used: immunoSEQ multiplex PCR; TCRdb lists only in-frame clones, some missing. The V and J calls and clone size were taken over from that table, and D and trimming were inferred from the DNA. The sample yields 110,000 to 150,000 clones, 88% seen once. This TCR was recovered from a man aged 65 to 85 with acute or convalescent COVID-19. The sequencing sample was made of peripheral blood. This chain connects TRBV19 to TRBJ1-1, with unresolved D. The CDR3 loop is CASSPVEPVNTEAFF. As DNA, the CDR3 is TGTGCCAGTAGCCCCGTAGAACCTGTGAACACTGAAGCTTTCTTT. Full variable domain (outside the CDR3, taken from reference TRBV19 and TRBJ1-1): DGGITQSPKYLFRKEGQNVTLSCEQNLNHDAMYWYRQDPGQGLRLIYYSQIVNDFQKGDIAEGYSVSREKKESFPLTVTSAQKNPTAFYLCASSPVEPVNTEAFFGQGTRLTVV.